This T cell receptor beta chain was obtained from a study of blood T cell repertoires in COVID-19. Here immunoSEQ multiplex PCR was the method, and the copy in TCRdb shows in-frame clones only, minus some. The sample has under 300,000 clones, roughly 88% seen once. CDR3 size: 12 residues. V dropped 8 bases and J dropped 5 bases, with 12 bases sitting between them. Per the germline V gene, CDR1 is ENHRY and CDR2 is SYGVKD. In this sample, this clone turned up once. Source material: PBMCs or T cells enriched from blood (not recorded which). The chain couples TRBV10-3 to TRBJ1-1, with D possibly being TRBD1 (6 bases). This sequence originates from a woman aged 40 to 50 with acute COVID-19. CDR3 protein: CAIGGASTEAFF. CDR3 sequence (DNA): TGTGCCATCGGGGGGGCATCGACTGAAGCTTTCTTT.